Described below is a single TCR beta chain sequence and its context. Its target is unknown. With 9 bases clipped from V and 4 bases from J, the junction kept 9 bases outside the gene matches. CDR1 WSHSY and CDR2 SAAADI come from the germline V gene. This CDR3 spans 14 amino acids. The data are from a study of cytomegalovirus exposure and HLA in healthy donors. Study-wide points: The classifier reportedly diagnosed cytomegalovirus status with high specificity and sensitivity. The authors listed 150 or so TCR beta chains as cytomegalovirus-associated.

The repertoire was sequenced with immunoSEQ multiplex PCR; TCRdb's copy has only in-frame clones and lacks some. The sample shows approximately 280,000 clones, approximately 87% of them seen only once. The chain recombines TRBV10-2 with TRBJ2-7, with TRBD1 matching 10 bases. What was sequenced was PBMCs. The sequence was collected from a woman under 30 in good health and CMV-seronegative. The CDR3 nucleotides read TGCGCCAGTGAATCGACAGGGGGCATTTACGAGCAGTACTTC. It encodes CASESTGGIYEQYF.